A selection of T cell receptor beta chains follows, all from one sample in a study of T cells in localized non-small cell lung cancer. TCRdb's copy holds only in-frame clones and misses some; the assay was immunoSEQ multiplex PCR. The top ten hold roughly 21% of the sample, which has 55,000 to 65,000 clones, roughly 90% seen once. Sequencing was performed on peripheral blood, taken before any cancer treatment. The receptors shown here come from a man aged 35-75 years with stage I lung adenocarcinoma. Each CDR3 is given with its conserved first and last residue. Fields, in order: V gene, D gene, clone size, J gene, CDR3 protein, CDR3 DNA. The D gene is left open where the match is weak. For some rows the clone size is stated as once, few or many, or as a class when expanded; others skip it.

v_call: TRBV7-8
d_call: NA
clone_size: NA
j_call: TRBJ2-1
cdr3_aa: CASSLGGTTFNEQFF
cdr3_nt: TGTGCCAGCAGCTTAGGTGGGACGACTTTCAATGAGCAGTTCTTC

v_call: TRBV28
d_call: TRBD2
clone_size: NA
j_call: TRBJ2-7
cdr3_aa: CASTRTSGATYEQYF
cdr3_nt: TGTGCCAGCACCAGGACTAGCGGGGCCACCTACGAGCAGTACTTC

v_call: TRBV27
d_call: TRBD1
clone_size: NA
j_call: TRBJ2-2
cdr3_aa: CASSSMDRVMSGELFF
cdr3_nt: TGTGCCAGCAGTTCAATGGACAGGGTAATGTCCGGGGAGCTGTTTTTT

v_call: TRBV7-9
d_call: NA
clone_size: NA
j_call: TRBJ2-3
cdr3_aa: CASSLAQRVSTDTQYF
cdr3_nt: TGTGCCAGCAGCTTAGCTCAGCGGGTGAGCACAGATACGCAGTATTTT

v_call: TRBV4-2
d_call: NA
clone_size: medium-sized
j_call: TRBJ1-5
cdr3_aa: CASSQVRLSLATNQPQHF
cdr3_nt: TGTGCCAGCAGCCAAGTAAGGTTAAGTCTCGCTACCAATCAGCCCCAGCATTTT

v_call: TRBV28
d_call: TRBD1
clone_size: NA
j_call: TRBJ1-1
cdr3_aa: CASSPRTGEAFF
cdr3_nt: TGTGCCAGCAGTCCTAGGACAGGGGAGGCTTTCTTT

v_call: TRBV11-2
d_call: NA
clone_size: NA
j_call: TRBJ1-2
cdr3_aa: CASSSGLGYTF
cdr3_nt: TGTGCCAGCAGCTCCGGGCTCGGCTACACCTTC

v_call: TRBV5-4
d_call: NA
clone_size: NA
j_call: TRBJ1-2
cdr3_aa: CASSPSALGYGYTF
cdr3_nt: TGTGCCAGCAGCCCCTCAGCCTTGGGCTATGGCTACACCTTC

v_call: TRBV6-7
d_call: TRBD2
clone_size: NA
j_call: TRBJ2-7
cdr3_aa: CASSGLAGFYEQYF
cdr3_nt: TGTGCCAGCAGTGGACTAGCGGGATTCTACGAGCAGTACTTC

v_call: TRBV19
d_call: NA
clone_size: NA
j_call: TRBJ2-7
cdr3_aa: CASSISTGSNYEQYF
cdr3_nt: TGTGCCAGTAGTATATCCACAGGGTCAAACTACGAGCAGTACTTC

v_call: TRBV28
d_call: TRBD1
clone_size: NA
j_call: TRBJ1-2
cdr3_aa: CASSLFLTGSGYTF
cdr3_nt: TGTGCCAGCAGTCTCTTCTTGACAGGGTCTGGCTACACCTTC

v_call: TRBV9
d_call: TRBD1
clone_size: NA
j_call: TRBJ2-7
cdr3_aa: CASSLGTGLSYEQYF
cdr3_nt: TGTGCCAGCAGCCTGGGGACAGGGCTGTCCTACGAGCAGTACTTC

v_call: TRBV30
d_call: NA
clone_size: NA
j_call: TRBJ1-6
cdr3_aa: CAWRAARNSPLHF
cdr3_nt: TGTGCCTGGAGGGCAGCAAGGAATTCACCCCTCCACTTT

v_call: TRBV4-1
d_call: NA
clone_size: NA
j_call: TRBJ2-1
cdr3_aa: CASSQETDSGTYNEQFF
cdr3_nt: TGCGCCAGCAGCCAAGAGACCGATTCAGGGACCTACAATGAGCAGTTCTTC

v_call: TRBV19
d_call: NA
clone_size: few
j_call: TRBJ2-7
cdr3_aa: CASSIVGAGIYEQYF
cdr3_nt: TGTGCCAGTAGTATAGTAGGGGCTGGCATCTACGAGCAGTACTTC